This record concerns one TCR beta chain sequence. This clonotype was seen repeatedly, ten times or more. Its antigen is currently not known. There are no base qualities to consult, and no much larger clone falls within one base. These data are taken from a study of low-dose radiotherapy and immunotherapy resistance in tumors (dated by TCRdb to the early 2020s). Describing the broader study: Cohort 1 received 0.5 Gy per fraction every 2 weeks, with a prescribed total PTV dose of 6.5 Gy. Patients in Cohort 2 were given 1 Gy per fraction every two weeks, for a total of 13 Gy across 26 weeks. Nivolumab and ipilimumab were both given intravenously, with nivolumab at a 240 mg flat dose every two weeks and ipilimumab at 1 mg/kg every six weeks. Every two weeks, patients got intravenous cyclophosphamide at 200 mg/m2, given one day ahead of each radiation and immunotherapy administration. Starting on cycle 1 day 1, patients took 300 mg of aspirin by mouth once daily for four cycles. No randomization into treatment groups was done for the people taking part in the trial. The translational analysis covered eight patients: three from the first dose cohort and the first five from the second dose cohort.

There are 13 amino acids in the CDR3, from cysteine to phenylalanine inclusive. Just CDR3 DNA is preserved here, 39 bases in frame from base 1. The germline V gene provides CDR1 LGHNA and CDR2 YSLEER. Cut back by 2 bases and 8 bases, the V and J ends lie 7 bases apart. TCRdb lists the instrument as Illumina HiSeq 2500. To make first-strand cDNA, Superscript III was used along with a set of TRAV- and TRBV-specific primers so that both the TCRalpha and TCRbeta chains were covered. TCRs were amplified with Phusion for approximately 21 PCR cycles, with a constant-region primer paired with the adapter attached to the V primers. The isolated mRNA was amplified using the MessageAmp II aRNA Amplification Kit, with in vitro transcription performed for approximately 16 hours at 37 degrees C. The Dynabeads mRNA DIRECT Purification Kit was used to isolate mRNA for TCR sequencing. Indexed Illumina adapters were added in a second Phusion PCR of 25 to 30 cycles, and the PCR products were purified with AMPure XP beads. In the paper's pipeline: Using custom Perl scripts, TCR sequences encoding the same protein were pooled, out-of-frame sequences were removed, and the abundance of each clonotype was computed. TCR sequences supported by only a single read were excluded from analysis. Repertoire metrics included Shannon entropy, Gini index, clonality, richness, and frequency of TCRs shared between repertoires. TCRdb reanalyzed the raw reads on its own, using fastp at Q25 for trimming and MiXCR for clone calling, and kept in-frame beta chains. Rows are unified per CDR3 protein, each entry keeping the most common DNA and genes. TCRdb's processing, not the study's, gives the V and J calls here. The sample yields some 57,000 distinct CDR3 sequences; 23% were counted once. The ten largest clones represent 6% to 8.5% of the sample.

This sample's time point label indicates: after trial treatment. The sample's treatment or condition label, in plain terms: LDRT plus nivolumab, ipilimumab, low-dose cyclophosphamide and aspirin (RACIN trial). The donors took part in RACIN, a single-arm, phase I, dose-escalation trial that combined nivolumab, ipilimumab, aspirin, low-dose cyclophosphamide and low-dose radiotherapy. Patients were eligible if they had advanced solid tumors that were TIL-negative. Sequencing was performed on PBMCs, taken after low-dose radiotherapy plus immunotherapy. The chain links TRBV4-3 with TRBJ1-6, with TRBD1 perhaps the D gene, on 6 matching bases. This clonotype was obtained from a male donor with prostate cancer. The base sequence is TGCGCCAGCAGCCAAAAGGGGGATTCACCCCTCCACTTT. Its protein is CASSQKGDSPLHF.